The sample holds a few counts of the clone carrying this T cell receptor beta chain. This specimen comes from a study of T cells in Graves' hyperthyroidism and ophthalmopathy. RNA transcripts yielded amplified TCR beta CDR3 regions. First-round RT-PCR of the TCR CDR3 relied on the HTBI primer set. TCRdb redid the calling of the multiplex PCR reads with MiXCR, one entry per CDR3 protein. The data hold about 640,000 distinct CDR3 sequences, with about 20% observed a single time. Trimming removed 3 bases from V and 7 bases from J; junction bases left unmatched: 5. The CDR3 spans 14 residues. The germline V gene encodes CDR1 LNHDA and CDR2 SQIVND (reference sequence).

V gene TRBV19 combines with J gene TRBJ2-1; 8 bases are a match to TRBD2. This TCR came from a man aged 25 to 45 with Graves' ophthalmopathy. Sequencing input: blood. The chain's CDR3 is CASSISGMPNEQFF. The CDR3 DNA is TGTGCCAGTAGTATTAGCGGGATGCCGAATGAGCAGTTCTTC.